This T cell receptor (beta chain) was found in a study of T cell responses to AZD1222 COVID-19 vaccine. The CDR3 spans 14 residues. Trimming took 0 bases from V and 1 from J, leaving 6 bases between them. Germline V gene sequence: CDR1 MGHRA, CDR2 YSYEKL. This table comes from immunoSEQ multiplex PCR, and its TCRdb copy is limited to in-frame clones, with some not included. This table holds around 150,000 clones, 90% to 95% found once. Study results and limitations: Two AZD1222 administrations were followed by greater Spike-specific TCR breadth and depth. Repertoire sampling happened only post peak T cell response. Baseline seropositives among AZD1222 recipients totaled only five to seven.

Regarding this clone: What it binds is unknown. A much larger clone differs from this one at a single base, so this may be a read error.

The TCR sequence derives from an adult who received the AZD1222 COVID-19 vaccine. Sequencing was performed on peripheral blood, taken 28 days after the second AZD1222 dose. V usage is TRBV4-1 and J usage is TRBJ1-1; D is unclear. The DNA of the CDR3 is TGCGCCAGCAGCCAAGATGCGGCGAACACTGAAGCTTTCTTT. Translating gives CASSQDAANTEAFF.